This T cell receptor (beta chain) was retrieved from a study of response to subunit inactivated influenza vaccine (dated 2018 in TCRdb). The study in broad terms: Deep quantitative profiling of the T cell receptor repertoire was used in the study to follow responses to a trivalent subunit inactivated influenza vaccine. General findings and caveats noted by the study authors: According to the authors, only a limited number of new T cells may be recruited by each seasonal influenza vaccination.

Library method: RT-PCR. Sequencing took place on an Illumina HiSeq 2500. Starting from the raw public reads, TCRdb applied fastp trimming at Q25, assembled clones with MiXCR and retained in-frame beta chains. Rows are combined by CDR3 protein, so each entry shows the most common genes and DNA. A total of 500,000 to 600,000 distinct CDR3 sequences appear in this sample, roughly 15% of them only once. Around 10% of the sample belongs to the ten largest clones. With regard to this clonotype: The clone's antigen remains unknown. No qualities accompany the bases; no much larger clone lies one base away.

The germline V gene supplies CDR1 SGHAT and CDR2 FQNNGV. V loses 5 bases of germline sequence and J loses 2 bases, and the interval between the two ends is 13 bases. Inclusive of the bounding cysteine and phenylalanine, the CDR3 is 14 residues long. Only CDR3 DNA remains: 42 bases, in frame from the first base. The receptor was isolated from a man aged 50 to 59 who received an inactivated influenza vaccine. Donor details come from another sample of the same person, matched by shared clones. The receptor chain draws on TRBV11-2 and TRBJ2-7; the D gene assignment is ambiguous. Material: PBMCs from blood, obtained 12 days after vaccination. The CDR3 has the sequence CASSANRFPYEQYF. The DNA sequence follows: TGTGCCAGCAGCGCCAATCGGTTTCCCTACGAGCAGTACTTC.